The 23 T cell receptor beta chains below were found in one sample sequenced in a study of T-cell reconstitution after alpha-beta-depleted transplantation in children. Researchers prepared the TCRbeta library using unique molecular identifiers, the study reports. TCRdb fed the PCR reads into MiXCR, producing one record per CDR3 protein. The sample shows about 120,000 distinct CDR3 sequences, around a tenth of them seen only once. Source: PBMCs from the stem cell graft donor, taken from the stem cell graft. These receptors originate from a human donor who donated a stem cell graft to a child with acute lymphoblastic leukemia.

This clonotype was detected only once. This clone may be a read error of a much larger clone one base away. CDR3 loop: CSARDATIYKQYF. In DNA, the CDR3 is TGCAGTGCTAGAGACGCGACGATCTACAAGCAGTACTTC. The V call is TRBV20-1, the J call TRBJ2-7; D is ambiguous. CDR1 and CDR2 from the germline V gene are DFQATT and SNEGSKA (reference sequence). The CDR3 is made up of 13 amino acids.

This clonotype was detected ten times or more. The DNA for the CDR3 is TGTGCCAGCAGCTATGAAAGGGACACTGAAGCTTTCTTT. Translated: CASSYERDTEAFF. The chain links TRBV7-3 to TRBJ1-1; D remains unclear. Germline V lookup: CDR1 SGHTA, CDR2 FQGTGA. The CDR3 length is 13 residues. V lost 4 bases and J 3 bases, leaving 9 bases between the germline ends.

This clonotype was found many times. CDR3 sequence (DNA): TGCAGTGCTAGACCCCGGGGCAGGATCAACTATGGCTACACCTTC. This gives the protein CSARPRGRINYGYTF. The chain joins TRBV20-1 to TRBJ1-2; possible D gene TRBD1, 5 bases. This CDR3 is 15 amino acids long. In germline, CDR1 is DFQATT, CDR2 SNEGSKA (reference sequence). V was cut by 2 bases and J by 2 bases, with 15 bases left in between.

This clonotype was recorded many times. The CDR3 DNA is TGCAGCGTTTGGACTTCCTACGAGCAGTACTTC. This translates into CSVWTSYEQYF. The V and J genes are TRBV29-1 and TRBJ2-7; D might be TRBD2 (5 bases). The CDR3 consists of 11 residues. Trimming shortened V by 5 bases and J by 1 base, and 6 bases separated the two germline ends. Germline V gene lookup returns CDR1 SQVTM and CDR2 ANQGSEA.

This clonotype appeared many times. CDR3: CSARSPGGGGNSPLHF. For the CDR3, the DNA is TGCAGTGCTAGATCCCCAGGAGGGGGTGGTAATTCACCCCTCCACTTT. This rearrangement joins TRBV20-1 to TRBJ1-6, with D perhaps matching TRBD1 (6 bases). V lost 2 bases, J lost 6 bases, and 17 bases lay in between. Germline-derived CDR1 and CDR2 are DFQATT and SNEGSKA (reference sequence). The CDR3 loop spans 16 amino acids.

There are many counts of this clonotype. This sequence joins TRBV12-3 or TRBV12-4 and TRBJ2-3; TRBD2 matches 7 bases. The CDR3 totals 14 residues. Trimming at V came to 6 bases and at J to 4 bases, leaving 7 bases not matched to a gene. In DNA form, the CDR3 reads TGTGCCAGCAGCCAACTTGGGAGGGCAGATACGCAGTATTTT. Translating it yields CASSQLGRADTQYF.

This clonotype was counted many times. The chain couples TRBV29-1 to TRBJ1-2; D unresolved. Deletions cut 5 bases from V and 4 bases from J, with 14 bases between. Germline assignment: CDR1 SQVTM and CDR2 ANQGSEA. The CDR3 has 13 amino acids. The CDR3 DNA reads TGCAGCGTTTCCCGGACGGACCTCTATGGCTACACCTTC. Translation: CSVSRTDLYGYTF.

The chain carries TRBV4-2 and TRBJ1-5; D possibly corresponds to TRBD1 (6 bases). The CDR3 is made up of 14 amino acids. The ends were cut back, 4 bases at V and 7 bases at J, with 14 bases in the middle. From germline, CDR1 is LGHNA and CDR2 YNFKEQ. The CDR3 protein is CASSRRGVEQPQHF. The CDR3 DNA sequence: TGTGCCAGCAGCCGCAGGGGAGTGGAGCAGCCCCAGCATTTT.

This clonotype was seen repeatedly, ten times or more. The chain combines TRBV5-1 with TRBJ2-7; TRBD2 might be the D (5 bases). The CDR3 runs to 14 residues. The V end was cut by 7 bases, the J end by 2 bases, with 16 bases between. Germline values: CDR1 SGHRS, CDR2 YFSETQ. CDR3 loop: CASASRVYPYEQYF. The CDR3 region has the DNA TGCGCCAGCGCATCGCGGGTTTACCCCTACGAGCAGTACTTC.

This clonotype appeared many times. The CDR3 loop is CASSFQTGSNQPQHF. In nucleotides, the CDR3 is TGTGCCAGCAGCTTTCAGACAGGGTCCAATCAGCCCCAGCATTTT. The chain employs TRBV11-2 and TRBJ1-5; 7 positions match TRBD1. CDR1 and CDR2 (germline): SGHAT, FQNNGV. The J segment lost 3 bases and the V segment lost 3 bases, leaving 5 bases of the junction unmatched. This CDR3 region has 15 residues.

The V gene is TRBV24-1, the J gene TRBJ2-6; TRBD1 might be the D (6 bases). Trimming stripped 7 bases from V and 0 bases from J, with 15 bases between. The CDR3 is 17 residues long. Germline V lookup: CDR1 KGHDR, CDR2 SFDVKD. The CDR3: CATRAGDVGSGANVLTF. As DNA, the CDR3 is TGTGCCACCAGAGCAGGGGATGTAGGCTCTGGGGCCAACGTCCTGACTTTC.

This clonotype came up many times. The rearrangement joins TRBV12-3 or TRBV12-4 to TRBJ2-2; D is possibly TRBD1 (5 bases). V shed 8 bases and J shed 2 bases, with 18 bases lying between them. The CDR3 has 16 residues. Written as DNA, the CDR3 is TGTGCCAGCCTCCTTGGCTGGGGCCTTAACACCGGGGAGCTGTTTTTT. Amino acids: CASLLGWGLNTGELFF.

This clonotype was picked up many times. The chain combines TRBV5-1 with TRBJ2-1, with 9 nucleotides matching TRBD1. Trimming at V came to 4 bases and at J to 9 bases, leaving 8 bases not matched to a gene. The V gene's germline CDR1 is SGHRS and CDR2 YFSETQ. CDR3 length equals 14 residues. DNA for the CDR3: TGCGCCAGCAGCCCGGGACAGGGTAGGGGTGAGCAGTTCTTC. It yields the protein CASSPGQGRGEQFF.

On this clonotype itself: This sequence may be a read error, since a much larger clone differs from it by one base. This CDR3 is CASSYTNLNTEAFF. The CDR3 nucleotides read TGTGCCAGCAGTTACACCAACTTGAACACTGAAGCTTTCTTT. The chain is built from TRBV6-2 or TRBV6-3 and TRBJ1-1; no clear D. Trimming shortened V by 2 bases and J by 0 bases, and 7 bases separated the two germline ends. The CDR3 spans 14 residues. CDR1 is MNHEY and CDR2 is SVGEGT in the germline V gene.

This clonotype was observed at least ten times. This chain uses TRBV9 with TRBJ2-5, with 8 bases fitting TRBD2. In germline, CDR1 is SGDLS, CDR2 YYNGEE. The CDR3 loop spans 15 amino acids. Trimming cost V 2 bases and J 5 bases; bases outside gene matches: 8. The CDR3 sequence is CASSVSAGVRETQYF. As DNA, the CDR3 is TGTGCCAGCAGCGTCTCAGCGGGAGTGAGGGAGACCCAGTACTTC.

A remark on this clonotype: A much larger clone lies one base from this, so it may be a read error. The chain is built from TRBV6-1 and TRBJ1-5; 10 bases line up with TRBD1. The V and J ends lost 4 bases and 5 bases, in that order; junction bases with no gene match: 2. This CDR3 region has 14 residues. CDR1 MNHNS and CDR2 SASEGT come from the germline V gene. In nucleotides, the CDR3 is TGTGCCAGCAGTGGACAGGGGGCGGATCAGCCCCAGCATTTT. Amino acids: CASSGQGADQPQHF.

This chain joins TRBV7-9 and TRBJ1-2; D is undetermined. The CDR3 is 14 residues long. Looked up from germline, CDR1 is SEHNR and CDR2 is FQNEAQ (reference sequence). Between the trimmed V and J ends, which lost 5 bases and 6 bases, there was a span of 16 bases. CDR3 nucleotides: TGTGCCAGCAGCCCCACCGGGGTTTTGGATGGCTACACCTTC. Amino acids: CASSPTGVLDGYTF.

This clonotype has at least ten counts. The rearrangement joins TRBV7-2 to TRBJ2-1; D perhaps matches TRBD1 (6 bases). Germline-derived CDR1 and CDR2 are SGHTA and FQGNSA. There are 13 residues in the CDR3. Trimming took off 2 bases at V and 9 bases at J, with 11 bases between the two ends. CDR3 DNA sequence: TGTGCCAGCAGCTTAACAGGGAAGCGTGAGCAGTTCTTC. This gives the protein CASSLTGKREQFF.

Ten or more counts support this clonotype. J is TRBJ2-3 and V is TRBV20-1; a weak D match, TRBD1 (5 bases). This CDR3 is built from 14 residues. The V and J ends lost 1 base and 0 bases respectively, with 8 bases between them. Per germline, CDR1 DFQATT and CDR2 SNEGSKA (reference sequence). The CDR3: CSARAGPSTDTQYF. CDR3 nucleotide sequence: TGCAGTGCTAGAGCAGGGCCTAGCACAGATACGCAGTATTTT.

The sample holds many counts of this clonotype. The CDR3 sequence: CSVEQTGAGELFF. CDR3 in DNA: TGCAGCGTTGAACAGACAGGGGCCGGGGAGCTGTTTTTT. J is TRBJ2-2 and V is TRBV29-1, with TRBD1 identical over 8 bases. CDR3 length: 13 residues. Germline CDR1 and CDR2: SQVTM and ANQGSEA. The junction had 2 bases not matched to a gene; V was cut back by 2 bases and J by 6 bases.

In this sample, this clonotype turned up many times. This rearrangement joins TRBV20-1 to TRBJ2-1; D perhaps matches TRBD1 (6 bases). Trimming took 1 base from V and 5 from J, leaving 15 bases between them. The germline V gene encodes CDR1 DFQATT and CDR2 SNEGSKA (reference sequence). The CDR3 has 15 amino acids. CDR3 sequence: CSARALDSQNNEQFF. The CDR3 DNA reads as TGCAGTGCTAGAGCTCTGGACAGTCAAAACAATGAGCAGTTCTTC.

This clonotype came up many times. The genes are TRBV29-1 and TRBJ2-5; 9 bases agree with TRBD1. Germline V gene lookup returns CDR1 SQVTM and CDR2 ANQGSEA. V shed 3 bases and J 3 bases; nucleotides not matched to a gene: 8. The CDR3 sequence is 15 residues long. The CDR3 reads CSVDQTGQGKETQYF. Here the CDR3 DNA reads TGCAGCGTTGACCAAACGGGACAGGGAAAAGAGACCCAGTACTTC.

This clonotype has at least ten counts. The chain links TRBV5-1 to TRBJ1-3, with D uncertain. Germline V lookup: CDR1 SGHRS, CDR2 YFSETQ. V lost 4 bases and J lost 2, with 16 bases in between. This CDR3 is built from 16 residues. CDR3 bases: TGCGCCAGCAGCCCCGGAGGGCCGGACCCTGGAAACACCATATATTTT. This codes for CASSPGGPDPGNTIYF.